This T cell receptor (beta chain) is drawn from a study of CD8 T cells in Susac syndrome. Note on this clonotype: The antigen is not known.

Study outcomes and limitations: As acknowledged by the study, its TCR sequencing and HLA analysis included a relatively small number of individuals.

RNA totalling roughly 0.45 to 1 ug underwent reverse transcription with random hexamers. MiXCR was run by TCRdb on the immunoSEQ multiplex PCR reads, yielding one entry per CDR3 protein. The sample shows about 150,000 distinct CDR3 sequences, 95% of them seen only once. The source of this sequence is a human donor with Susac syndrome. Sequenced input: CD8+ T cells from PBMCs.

The CDR3 bases are TGTGCCAGCAGAGGGACGGTCCAAGAGACCCAGTACTTC. Protein product: CASRGTVQETQYF. This chain joins TRBV6-5 and TRBJ2-5; the D gene could be TRBD1 or TRBD2 (5 bases each). This CDR3 has 13 residues. In germline, CDR1 is MNHEY, CDR2 SVGAGI. Trimming shortened V by 6 bases and J by 1 base, and 9 bases separated the two germline ends.